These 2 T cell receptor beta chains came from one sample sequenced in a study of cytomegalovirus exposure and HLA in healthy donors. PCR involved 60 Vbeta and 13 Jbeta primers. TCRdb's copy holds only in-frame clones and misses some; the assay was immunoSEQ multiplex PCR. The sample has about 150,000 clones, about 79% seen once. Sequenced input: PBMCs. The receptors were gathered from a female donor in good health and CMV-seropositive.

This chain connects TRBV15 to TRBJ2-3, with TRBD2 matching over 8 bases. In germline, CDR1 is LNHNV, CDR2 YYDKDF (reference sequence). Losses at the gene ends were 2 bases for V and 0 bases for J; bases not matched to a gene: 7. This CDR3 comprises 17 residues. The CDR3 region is CATSRTRGGASTDTQYF. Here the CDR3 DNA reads TGTGCCACCAGCAGAACCCGGGGGGGGGCTAGCACAGATACGCAGTATTTT.

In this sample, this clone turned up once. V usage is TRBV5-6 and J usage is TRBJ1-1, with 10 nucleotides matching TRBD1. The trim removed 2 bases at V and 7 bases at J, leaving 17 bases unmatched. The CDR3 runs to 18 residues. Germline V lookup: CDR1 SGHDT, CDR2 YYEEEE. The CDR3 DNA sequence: TGTGCCAGCAGCTTACCCGTCCGGGACAGGGGCCCCAAACGTGAAGCTTTCTTT. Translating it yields CASSLPVRDRGPKREAFF.